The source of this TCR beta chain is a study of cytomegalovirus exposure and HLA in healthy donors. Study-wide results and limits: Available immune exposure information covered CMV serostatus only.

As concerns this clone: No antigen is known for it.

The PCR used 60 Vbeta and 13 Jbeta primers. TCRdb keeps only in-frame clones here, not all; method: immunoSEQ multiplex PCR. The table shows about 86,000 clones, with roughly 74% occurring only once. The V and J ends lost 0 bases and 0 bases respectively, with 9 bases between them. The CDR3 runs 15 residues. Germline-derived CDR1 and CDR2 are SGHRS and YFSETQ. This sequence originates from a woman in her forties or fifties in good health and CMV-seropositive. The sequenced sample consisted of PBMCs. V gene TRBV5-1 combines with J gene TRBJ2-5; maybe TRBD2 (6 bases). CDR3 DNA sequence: TGCGCCAGCAGCTTGGCCGCGGGGTACCAAGAGACCCAGTACTTC. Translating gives CASSLAAGYQETQYF.